A selection of T cell receptor beta chains follows, all from one sample in a study of T cell responses to AZD1222 COVID-19 vaccine. Sequencing was performed with immunoSEQ multiplex PCR; in TCRdb, only in-frame clones are kept and a portion is missing. The sample shows around 150,000 clones, around 93% of them seen only once. The sample consisted of peripheral blood, taken 28 days after the second AZD1222 dose. Receptors originate from an adult who received the AZD1222 COVID-19 vaccine. The CDR3 runs from the conserved cysteine through the conserved F or W. D genes are given only for firm matches. Clone size is shown for a subset of rows, as once, few, many or a class of expanded clone.

>TRBJ1-6|-|-|TRBV5-1
CASSTFGASNSPLHF
TGCGCCAGCAGCACCTTTGGGGCGTCCAATTCACCCCTCCACTTT
>TRBJ2-3|-|-|TRBV30
CAWSRRQNSDTQYF
TGTGCCTGGAGCCGAAGACAGAATTCAGATACGCAGTATTTT
>TRBJ2-1|-|-|TRBV13
CASSLFMGVEQFF
TGTGCCAGCAGCTTATTTATGGGGGTAGAGCAGTTCTTC
>TRBJ2-1|-|TRBD2|TRBV14
CASSPLAGETNEQFF
TGTGCCAGCAGCCCCCTAGCGGGGGAAACCAATGAGCAGTTCTTC
>TRBJ1-1|-|-|TRBV7-9
CASSLAEAFF
TGTGCCAGCAGCTTGGCTGAAGCTTTCTTT
>TRBJ1-5|once|-|TRBV28
CASTPPQGGNQPQHF
TGTGCCAGCACCCCACCCCAGGGTGGCAATCAGCCCCAGCATTTT
>TRBJ1-1|-|-|TRBV15
CATSRERVGTEAFF
TGTGCCACCAGCAGAGAAAGGGTCGGGACTGAAGCTTTCTTT
>TRBJ2-2|-|-|TRBV4-1
CASSRVGGTGELFF
TGCGCCAGCAGCCGGGTTGGGGGAACCGGGGAGCTGTTTTTT
>TRBJ1-5|once|-|TRBV19
CASSPREDQPQHF
TGTGCCAGTAGTCCCAGGGAGGATCAGCCCCAGCATTTT
>TRBJ1-2|once|-|TRBV7-8
CASSPGRIQNYGYTF
TGTGCCAGCAGCCCAGGACGGATACAGAACTATGGCTACACCTTC
>TRBJ2-3|-|TRBD1|TRBV7-3
CASSSDRGADTQYF
TGTGCCAGCAGCTCGGACAGGGGTGCAGATACGCAGTATTTT
>TRBJ2-7|-|TRBD1|TRBV27
CASSLRTGVHEQYF
TGTGCCAGCAGTTTGAGGACAGGGGTCCACGAGCAGTACTTC
>TRBJ2-5|-|-|TRBV19
CASSVSGRKETQYF
TGTGCCAGTTCGGTTTCGGGTAGAAAAGAGACCCAGTACTTC
>TRBJ2-5|-|TRBD1|TRBV19
CASSMGDREGETQYF
TGTGCCAGTAGTATGGGGGACAGGGAGGGAGAGACCCAGTACTTC
>TRBJ1-2|-|TRBD1|TRBV7-2
CASSGGTGTDYYGYTF
TGTGCCAGCAGCGGGGGGACCGGGACAGATTACTATGGCTACACCTTC
>TRBJ1-2|once|-|TRBV28
CASRQQGGGYGYTF
TGTGCCAGCAGGCAACAGGGTGGCGGCTATGGCTACACCTTC
>TRBJ1-3|-|-|TRBV7-9
CASSLAGQISGNTIYF
TGTGCCAGCAGCTTAGCAGGACAGATCTCTGGAAACACCATATATTTT
>TRBJ2-3|once|-|TRBV5-8
CASLRTQYF
TGTGCCAGCTTGAGGACGCAGTATTTT
>TRBJ1-2|-|-|TRBV30
CAWSVAGTQSWGYGYTF
TGTGCCTGGAGTGTCGCCGGGACCCAATCTTGGGGCTATGGCTACACCTTC
>TRBJ1-6|-|-|TRBV5-4
CASSLYQGIASPLHF
TGTGCCAGCAGCTTGTATCAGGGGATCGCTTCACCCCTCCACTTT
>TRBJ1-4|-|-|TRBV28
CASSHHKNEKLFF
TGTGCCAGCAGTCACCACAAGAATGAAAAACTGTTTTTT
>TRBJ1-5|-|TRBD1|TRBV11-2
CASSEGGQGRSNQPQHF
TGTGCCAGCAGCGAAGGGGGACAGGGAAGGAGCAATCAGCCCCAGCATTTT
>TRBJ1-3|-|-|TRBV3-1/TRBV3-2
CASSQPRGTIYF
TGTGCCAGCAGCCAACCTAGGGGGACCATATATTTT
>TRBJ2-1|-|TRBD2|TRBV6-4
CASSGTSGGANEQFF
TGTGCCAGCAGTGGGACTAGCGGGGGGGCCAATGAGCAGTTCTTC
>TRBJ2-1|-|TRBD2|TRBV13
CVSSEAVAGGSYNEQFF
TGTGTCAGCAGCGAGGCGGTAGCGGGGGGGTCCTACAATGAGCAGTTCTTC
>TRBJ1-1|-|-|TRBV25-1
CASSVPGSGMRTEAFF
TGTGCCAGCAGTGTGCCAGGGTCCGGAATGAGGACTGAAGCTTTCTTT
>TRBJ1-1|-|-|TRBV28
CASSLFRGFDTEAFF
TGTGCCAGCAGTTTATTTCGGGGGTTTGACACTGAAGCTTTCTTT
>TRBJ2-1|-|TRBD2|TRBV30
CAWSAGTTDEQFF
TGTGCCTGGAGTGCCGGGACTACCGATGAGCAGTTCTTC
>TRBJ2-4|-|-|TRBV12-3/TRBV12-4
CASSFLYPSIQYF
TGTGCCAGCAGTTTCCTCTATCCCTCCATTCAGTACTTC
>TRBJ2-6|-|-|TRBV27
CASSRKINSGANVLTF
TGTGCCAGCAGTAGGAAGATTAACTCTGGGGCCAACGTCCTGACTTTC
>TRBJ2-2|-|-|TRBV6-6
CASSQLGGELFF
TGTGCCAGCAGCCAGTTAGGCGGGGAGCTGTTTTTT
>TRBJ2-2|-|-|TRBV19
CASSIVTAGSGELFF
TGTGCCAGTAGTATAGTAACAGCTGGGAGCGGGGAGCTGTTTTTT
>TRBJ2-7|-|TRBD1|TRBV27
CASSFYRGSYEQYF
TGTGCCAGCAGTTTCTACAGGGGTTCCTACGAGCAGTACTTC
>TRBJ1-2|-|TRBD1|TRBV5-1
CASRQGRNHGYTF
TGCGCCAGCAGACAGGGGCGAAACCATGGCTACACCTTC
>TRBJ1-4|-|-|TRBV3-1/TRBV3-2
CASSHSGNEKLFF
TGTGCCAGCAGCCACAGTGGTAATGAAAAACTGTTTTTT
>TRBJ2-1|-|TRBD2|TRBV6-5
CASSYSTSGGEQFF
TGTGCCAGCAGTTACTCGACTAGCGGAGGGGAGCAGTTCTTC
>TRBJ2-3|-|-|TRBV27
CASSLGRGTDTQYF
TGTGCCAGCAGTCTCGGTCGGGGCACAGATACGCAGTATTTT
>TRBJ1-1|-|-|TRBV4-2
CASSQARRGRNTEAFF
TGTGCCAGCAGCCAAGCACGCCGGGGCCGGAACACTGAAGCTTTCTTT
>TRBJ2-5|-|-|TRBV7-8
CASSLGTKETQYF
TGTGCCAGCAGCTTAGGGACGAAAGAGACCCAGTACTTC
>TRBJ1-5|-|-|TRBV5-1
CASSLEGQEPQHF
TGCGCCAGCAGCTTGGAGGGCCAGGAGCCCCAGCATTTT
>TRBJ2-5|-|-|TRBV11-1
CASSLSIKETQYF
TGTGCCAGCAGCTTAAGTATTAAAGAGACCCAGTACTTC
>TRBJ2-7|-|TRBD2|TRBV9
CASSLSGGAYHEQYF
TGTGCCAGCAGCCTGAGCGGGGGGGCCTACCACGAGCAGTACTTC
>TRBJ1-1|-|-|TRBV4-2
CASSQDRGVAFF
TGTGCCAGCAGCCAAGATCGTGGCGTCGCTTTCTTT
>TRBJ1-5|once|-|TRBV11-2
CASSLSEGQPQHF
TGTGCCAGCAGCTTAAGTGAAGGTCAGCCCCAGCATTTT
>TRBJ1-1|-|-|TRBV11-2
CASSRGRVLTMNTEAFF
TGTGCCAGCAGCCGGGGGCGGGTTTTGACGATGAACACTGAAGCTTTCTTT
>TRBJ1-2|-|TRBD1|TRBV19
CASSIDQRQGNYGYTF
TGTGCCAGTAGTATAGATCAACGACAGGGTAACTATGGCTACACCTTC
>TRBJ1-2|-|-|TRBV7-8
CASSLNAAYGYTF
TGTGCCAGCAGCTTAAATGCAGCGTATGGCTACACCTTC
>TRBJ1-1|once|TRBD1|TRBV6-5
CASSRTGQGAGEAFF
TGTGCCAGCAGCCGAACGGGACAGGGGGCAGGTGAAGCTTTCTTT
>TRBJ1-1|once|-|TRBV19
CASTLYEGTEAFF
TGTGCCAGTACCTTATACGAGGGCACTGAAGCTTTCTTT
>TRBJ1-4|-|-|TRBV9
CASSVASRNEKLFF
TGTGCCAGCAGCGTAGCGAGTAGGAATGAAAAACTGTTTTTT
>TRBJ2-7|-|-|TRBV12-3/TRBV12-4
CASSPLPYEQYF
TGTGCCAGCAGTCCTCTCCCCTACGAGCAGTACTTC
>TRBJ2-2|-|-|TRBV7-3
CASSPGTRAGELFF
TGTGCCAGCAGCCCCGGGACAAGGGCCGGGGAGCTGTTTTTT